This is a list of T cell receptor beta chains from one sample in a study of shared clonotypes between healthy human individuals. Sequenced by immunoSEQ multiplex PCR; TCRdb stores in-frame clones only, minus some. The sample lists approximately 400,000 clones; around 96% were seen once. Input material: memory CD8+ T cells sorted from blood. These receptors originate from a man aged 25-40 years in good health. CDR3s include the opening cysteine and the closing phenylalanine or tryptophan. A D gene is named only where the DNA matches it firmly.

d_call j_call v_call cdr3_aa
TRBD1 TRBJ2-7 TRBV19 CASSIGDRGSYEQYF
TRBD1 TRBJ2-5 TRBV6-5 CASSYLGQTTETQYF
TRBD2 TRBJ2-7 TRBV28 CASSLPSSGSYEQYF
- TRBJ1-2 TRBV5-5 CASSFGEQRYGYTF
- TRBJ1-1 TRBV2 CASSGRSNTEAFF
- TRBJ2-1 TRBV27 CASKGTLSSYNEQFF
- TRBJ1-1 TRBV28 CASSLVNEAFF
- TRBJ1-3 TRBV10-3 CAISPAGGGNTIYF
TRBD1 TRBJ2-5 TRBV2 CASRRPGQGVETQYF
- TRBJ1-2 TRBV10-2 CASSGQNYGYTF
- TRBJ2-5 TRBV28 CASRGWKGDQETQYF
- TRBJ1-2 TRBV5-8 CASSLVRTYGYTF
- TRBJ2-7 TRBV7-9 CASSLAPRYEQYF
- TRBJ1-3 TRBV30 CAWSCRRSGNTIYF
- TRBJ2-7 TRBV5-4 CASSLTSNLRYEQYF
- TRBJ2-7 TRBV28 CASSYHEQYF
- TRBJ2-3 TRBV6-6 CASSDGRIGTDTQYF
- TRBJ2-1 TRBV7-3 CASRSYNEQFF
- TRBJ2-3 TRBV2 CASSSESDTQYF
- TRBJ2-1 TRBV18 CASSPSLVRSDNEQFF
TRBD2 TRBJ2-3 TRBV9 CASSGGLAGRDTQYF
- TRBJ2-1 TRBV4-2 CASSQELEGLASYNEQFF
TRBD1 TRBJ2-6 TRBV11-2 CASSLGGTGSSGANVLTF
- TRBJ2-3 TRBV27 CASSLSGVATDTQYF
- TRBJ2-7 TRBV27 CASSLKPGKSYEQYF
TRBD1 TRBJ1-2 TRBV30 CAWDRVGYGYTF
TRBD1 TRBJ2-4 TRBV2 CASSVDRPIAKNIQYF
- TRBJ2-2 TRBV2 CASRIRAGELFF
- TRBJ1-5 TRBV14 CASSQEQGWSPQHF
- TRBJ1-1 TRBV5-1 CASSLVFLHVSSGTEAFF
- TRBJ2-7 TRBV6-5 CASSYLHEQYF
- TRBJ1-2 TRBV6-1 CASRTSNYGYTF
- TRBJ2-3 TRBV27 CASSSSGKGDTQYF
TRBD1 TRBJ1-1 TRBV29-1 CSVRRGRTEAFF
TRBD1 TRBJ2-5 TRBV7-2 CASSLADRAETQYF
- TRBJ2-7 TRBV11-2 CASSYGTAPYEQYF
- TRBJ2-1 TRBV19 CASSIVRVPAYNEQFF
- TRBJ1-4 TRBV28 CASSQPDGEKLFF
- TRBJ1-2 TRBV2 CASSDLEHYGYTF
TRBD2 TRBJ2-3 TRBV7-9 CASSLSSGHRWDTQYF
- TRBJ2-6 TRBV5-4 CASSSDRSNSGANVLTF